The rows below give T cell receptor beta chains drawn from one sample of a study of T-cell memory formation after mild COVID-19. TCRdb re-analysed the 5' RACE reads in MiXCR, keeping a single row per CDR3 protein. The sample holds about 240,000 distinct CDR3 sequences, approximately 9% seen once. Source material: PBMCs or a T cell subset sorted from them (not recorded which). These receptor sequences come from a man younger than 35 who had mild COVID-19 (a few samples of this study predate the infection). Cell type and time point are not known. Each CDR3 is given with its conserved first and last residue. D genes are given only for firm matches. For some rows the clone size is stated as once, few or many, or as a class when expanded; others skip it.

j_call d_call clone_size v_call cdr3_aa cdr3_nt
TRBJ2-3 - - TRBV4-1 CASSPAGLAYSSTDTQYF TGCGCCAGCAGCCCTGCTGGCCTAGCCTATTCTAGCACAGATACGCAGTATTTT
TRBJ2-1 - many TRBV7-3 CASSPSGGGYNEQFF TGTGCCAGCAGCCCCTCCGGTGGGGGATACAATGAGCAGTTCTTC
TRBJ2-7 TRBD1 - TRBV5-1 CASSPGTASYEQYF TGCGCCAGCAGCCCCGGGACAGCATCCTACGAGCAGTACTTC
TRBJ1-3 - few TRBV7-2 CASSDSPGNTIYF TGTGCCAGCAGCGACAGCCCTGGAAACACCATATATTTT
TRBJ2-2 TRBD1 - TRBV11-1 CASSTEGQGFGELFF TGTGCCAGCAGCACCGAAGGACAGGGCTTCGGGGAGCTGTTTTTT
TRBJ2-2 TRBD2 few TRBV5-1 CASSPAGSGGTGELFF TGCGCCAGCAGCCCCGCGGGTAGCGGGGGTACCGGGGAGCTGTTTTTT
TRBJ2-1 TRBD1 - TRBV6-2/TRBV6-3 CASSYWQGANEQFF TGTGCCAGCAGTTACTGGCAGGGGGCTAATGAGCAGTTCTTC
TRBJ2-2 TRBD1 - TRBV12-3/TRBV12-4 CASRSSGGTGELFF TGTGCCAGCAGAAGTTCAGGGGGCACCGGGGAGCTGTTTTTT
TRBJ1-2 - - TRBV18 CASSPPTGLVGYTF TGTGCCAGCTCACCACCGACAGGTTTGGTTGGCTACACCTTC
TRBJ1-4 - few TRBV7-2 CASSTGIGAGEKLFF TGTGCCAGCAGCACGGGGATAGGGGCCGGTGAAAAACTGTTTTTT
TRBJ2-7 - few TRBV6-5 CASSYGPNGEQYF TGTGCCAGCAGTTATGGGCCGAACGGCGAGCAGTACTTC
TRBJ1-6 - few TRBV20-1 CSASRLLGDSPLHF TGCAGTGCCAGCAGACTCCTAGGGGATTCACCCCTCCACTTT
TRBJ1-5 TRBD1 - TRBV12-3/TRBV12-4 CASRGQVSNQPQHF TGTGCCAGCAGGGGACAGGTTAGCAATCAGCCCCAGCATTTT
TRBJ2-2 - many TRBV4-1 CASKRDTDTGELFF TGCGCCAGCAAAAGGGACACCGACACCGGGGAGCTGTTTTTT
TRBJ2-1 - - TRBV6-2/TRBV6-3 CASSSPAHNNEQFF TGTGCCAGCAGTTCCCCAGCCCATAACAATGAGCAGTTCTTC
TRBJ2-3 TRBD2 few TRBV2 CASSASERGPRFSDTQYF TGTGCCAGCAGCGCCTCAGAGCGGGGACCCAGATTTTCAGATACGCAGTATTTT